The 5 T cell receptor beta chains reported below all come from one sample, sequenced in a study of blood T cell repertoires in COVID-19 (dated by TCRdb to 2018 to 2021). Preparation of the library involved the immunoSEQ multiplex PCR assay. Held by TCRdb, this immuneACCESS table contains in-frame sequences only and omits some clones. Under half of the omission traces to an unresolved V gene where checked; the cause of the rest is unknown. This sample gives about 200,000 clones in total; about 84% of them show up just once. The ten largest clones capture around 13% of the sample. Sequences were obtained from peripheral blood. These receptors originate from a human donor in a cohort sampled during active COVID-19.

The chain couples TRBV27 to TRBJ1-1; 7 positions agree with TRBD1. V was pared by 5 bases and J by 2 bases, with 5 bases of the junction left unmatched. Per the germline V gene, CDR1 is MNHEY and CDR2 is SMNVEV (reference sequence). There are 14 residues in the CDR3. In nucleotides, the CDR3 is TGTGCCAGCAGTCCGGGACAGATAAACACTGAAGCTTTCTTT. Translation gives CASSPGQINTEAFF.

This rearrangement joins TRBV5-4 to TRBJ2-1; 8 bases agree with TRBD2. Looked up from germline, CDR1 is SGHNT and CDR2 is YYREEE (reference sequence). After removal of 4 bases from V and 5 bases from J, the junction contained 11 bases not matched to a gene. The CDR3 runs 16 residues. CDR3 DNA sequence: TGTGCCAGCAGCCCGGGACTAGATCTAAGCCACAATGAGCAGTTCTTC. Amino acid sequence: CASSPGLDLSHNEQFF.

The V gene is TRBV4-1, the J gene TRBJ1-3; possibly TRBD1 for D (6 bases). CDR1 and CDR2 (germline): MGHRA, YSYEKL. This CDR3 has 15 amino acids. The V end lost 0 bases, the J end lost 2 bases, and 8 bases lay between the germline ends. The CDR3 spells CASSQDSGAGNTIYF. In nucleotides, the CDR3 is TGCGCCAGCAGCCAAGATTCAGGGGCTGGAAACACCATATATTTT.

This chain connects TRBV5-1 to TRBJ1-4; a possible D gene is TRBD1 (5 bases). This CDR3 has 16 residues. V lost 4 bases and J lost 4, with 17 bases in between. Germline values: CDR1 SGHRS, CDR2 YFSETQ. This chain's CDR3 is CASSINPGQSNEKLFF. Here the CDR3 DNA reads TGCGCCAGCAGCATTAATCCAGGGCAAAGTAATGAAAAACTGTTTTTT.

CDR3 loop: CASSTEGQWTNYNEQFF. The CDR3 nucleotides read TGTGCCAGCAGCACCGAGGGGCAATGGACTAACTACAATGAGCAGTTCTTC. The genes are TRBV5-4 and TRBJ2-1; TRBD2 is a possible D gene (6 bases). Germline assignment: CDR1 SGHNT and CDR2 YYREEE (reference sequence). CDR3 length: 17 amino acids. V lost 4 bases and J 3 bases, leaving 20 bases between the germline ends. Full variable domain (rest looked up from reference TRBV5-4 and TRBJ2-1): ETGVTQSPTHLIKTRGQQVTLRCSSQSGHNTVSWYQQALGQGPQFIFQYYREEENGRGNFPPRFSGLQFPNYSSELNVNALELDDSALYLCASSTEGQWTNYNEQFFGPGTRLTVL.